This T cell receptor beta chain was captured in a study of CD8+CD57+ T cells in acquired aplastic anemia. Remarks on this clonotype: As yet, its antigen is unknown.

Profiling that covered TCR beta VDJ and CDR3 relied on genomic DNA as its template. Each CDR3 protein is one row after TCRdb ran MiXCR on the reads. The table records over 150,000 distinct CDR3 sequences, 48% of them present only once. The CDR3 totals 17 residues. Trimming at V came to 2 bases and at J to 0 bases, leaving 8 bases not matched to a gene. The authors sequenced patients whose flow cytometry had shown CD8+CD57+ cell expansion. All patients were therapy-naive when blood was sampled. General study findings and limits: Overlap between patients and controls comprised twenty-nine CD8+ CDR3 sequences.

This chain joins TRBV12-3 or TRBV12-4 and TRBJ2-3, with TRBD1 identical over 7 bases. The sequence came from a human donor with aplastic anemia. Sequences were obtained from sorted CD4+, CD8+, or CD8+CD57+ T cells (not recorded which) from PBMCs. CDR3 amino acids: CASSLFAKGASTDTQYF. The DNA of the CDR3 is TGTGCCAGCAGTTTATTCGCGAAGGGGGCGAGCACAGATACGCAGTATTTT.